The 4 T cell receptor beta chains below all came from one sample that was sequenced in a study of chemoradiotherapy in HPV16-positive cancers. TCRdb's table, derived via immunoSEQ multiplex PCR, lists solely in-frame clones and lacks some. In the table there are fewer than 40,000 clones, approximately 92% of which are singletons. This material consisted of blood, taken from a patient who underwent chemoradiotherapy. The receptors come from a human donor with HPV-associated anogenital cancer.

V usage is TRBV4-3 and J usage is TRBJ1-2; 7 bases line up with TRBD1. The CDR3 loop spans 16 amino acids. V was pared by 3 bases and J by 1 base, with 8 bases of the junction left unmatched. Looked up from germline, CDR1 is LGHNA and CDR2 is YSLEER. The CDR3 loop is CASSHRGAGLNYGYTF. The CDR3 DNA follows: TGCGCCAGCAGCCACAGGGGGGCAGGACTTAACTATGGCTACACCTTC.

The chain combines TRBV5-1 with TRBJ1-3; 9 bases agree with TRBD1. The CDR3 spans 16 residues. The V gene's germline CDR1 is SGHRS and CDR2 YFSETQ. V lost 3 bases to trimming and J lost 0 bases; unmatched junction nucleotides: 4. The CDR3 protein is CASSSGTGNSGNTIYF. DNA for the CDR3: TGCGCCAGCAGCTCGGGGACAGGGAACTCTGGAAACACCATATATTTT.

This rearrangement joins TRBV6-4 to TRBJ2-7, with 10 bases lining up with TRBD1. Germline values: CDR1 MRHNA, CDR2 SNTAGT. There are 15 residues in the CDR3. The J segment lost 2 bases and the V segment lost 4 bases, leaving 5 bases of the junction unmatched. The CDR3 nucleotides read TGTGCCAGCAGTGTCGGGACAGGGGATGCCTACGAGCAGTACTTC. This translates into CASSVGTGDAYEQYF.

The chain couples TRBV6-4 to TRBJ2-1; 8 positions match TRBD2. The CDR3 totals 16 residues. Germline lookup yields CDR1 MRHNA and CDR2 SNTAGT. Losses at the gene ends were 0 bases for V and 7 bases for J; bases not matched to a gene: 8. This CDR3 is CASSDSPGGGRNEQFF. In nucleotides, the CDR3 is TGTGCCAGCAGTGACTCCCCCGGGGGGGGCCGGAATGAGCAGTTCTTC.